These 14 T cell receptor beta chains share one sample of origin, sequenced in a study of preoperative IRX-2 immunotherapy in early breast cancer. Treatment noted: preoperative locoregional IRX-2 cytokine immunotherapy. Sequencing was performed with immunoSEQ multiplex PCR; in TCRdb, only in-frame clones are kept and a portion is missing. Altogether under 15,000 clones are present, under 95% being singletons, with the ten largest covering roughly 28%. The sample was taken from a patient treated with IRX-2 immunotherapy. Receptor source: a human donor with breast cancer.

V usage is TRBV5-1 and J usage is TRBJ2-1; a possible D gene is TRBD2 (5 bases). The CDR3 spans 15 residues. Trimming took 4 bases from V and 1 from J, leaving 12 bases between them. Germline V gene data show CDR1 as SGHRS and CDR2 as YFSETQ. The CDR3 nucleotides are TGCGCCAGCAGCCAACTCGGGGTGTCCTACAATGAGCAGTTCTTC. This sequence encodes CASSQLGVSYNEQFF. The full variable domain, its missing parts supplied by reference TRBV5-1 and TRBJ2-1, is KAGVTQTPRYLIKTRGQQVTLSCSPISGHRSVSWYQQTPGQGLQFLFEYFSETQRNKGNFPGRFSGRQFSNSRSEMNVSTLELGDSALYLCASSQLGVSYNEQFFGPGTRLTVL.

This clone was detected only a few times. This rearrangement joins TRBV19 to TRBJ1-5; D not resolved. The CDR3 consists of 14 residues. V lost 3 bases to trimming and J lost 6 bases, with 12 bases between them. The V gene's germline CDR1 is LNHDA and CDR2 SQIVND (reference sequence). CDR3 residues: CASSIIGSGQPQHF. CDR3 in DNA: TGTGCCAGTAGTATCATAGGTTCCGGTCAGCCCCAGCATTTT.

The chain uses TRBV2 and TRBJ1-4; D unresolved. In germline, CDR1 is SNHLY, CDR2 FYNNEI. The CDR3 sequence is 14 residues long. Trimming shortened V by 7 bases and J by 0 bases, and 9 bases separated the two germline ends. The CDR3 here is CASNIPTTNEKLFF. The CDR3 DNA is TGTGCCAGCAATATTCCAACAACTAATGAAAAACTGTTTTTT.

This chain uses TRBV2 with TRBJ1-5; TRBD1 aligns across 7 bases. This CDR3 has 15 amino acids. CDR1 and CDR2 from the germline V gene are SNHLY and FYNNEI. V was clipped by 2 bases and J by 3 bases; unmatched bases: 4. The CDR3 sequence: CASSEIGTVNQPQHF. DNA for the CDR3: TGTGCCAGCAGTGAAATAGGGACAGTCAATCAGCCCCAGCATTTT.

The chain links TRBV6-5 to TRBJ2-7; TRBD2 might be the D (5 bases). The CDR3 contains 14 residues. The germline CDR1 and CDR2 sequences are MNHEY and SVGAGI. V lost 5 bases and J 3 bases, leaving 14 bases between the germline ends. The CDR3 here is CASSISGAGYEQYV. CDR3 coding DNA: TGTGCCAGCAGTATCAGCGGAGCCGGCTACGAGCAGTACGTC.

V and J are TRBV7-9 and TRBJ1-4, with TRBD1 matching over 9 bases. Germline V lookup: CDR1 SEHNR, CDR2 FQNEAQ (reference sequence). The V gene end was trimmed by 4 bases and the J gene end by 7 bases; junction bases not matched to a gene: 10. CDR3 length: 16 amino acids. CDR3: CASSSNVQGAGEKLFF. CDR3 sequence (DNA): TGTGCCAGCAGCTCTAATGTACAGGGGGCTGGTGAAAAACTGTTTTTT.

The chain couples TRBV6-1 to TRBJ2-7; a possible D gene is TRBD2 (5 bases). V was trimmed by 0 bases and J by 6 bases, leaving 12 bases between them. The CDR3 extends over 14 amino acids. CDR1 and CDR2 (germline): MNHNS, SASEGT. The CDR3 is CASSEAAGIAEQYV. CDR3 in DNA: TGTGCCAGCAGTGAAGCGGCCGGGATTGCCGAGCAGTACGTC.

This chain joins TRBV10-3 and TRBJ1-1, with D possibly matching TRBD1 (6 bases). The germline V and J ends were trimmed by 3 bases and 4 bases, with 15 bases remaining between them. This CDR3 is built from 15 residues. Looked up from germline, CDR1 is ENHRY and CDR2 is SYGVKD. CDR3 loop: CAISDALNRVTEAFF. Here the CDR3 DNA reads TGTGCCATCAGTGATGCCCTGAACAGGGTCACTGAAGCTTTCTTT.

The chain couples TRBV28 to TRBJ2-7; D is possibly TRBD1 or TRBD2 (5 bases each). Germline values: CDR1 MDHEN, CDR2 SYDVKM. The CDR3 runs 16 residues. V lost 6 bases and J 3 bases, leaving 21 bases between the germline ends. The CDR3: CASSPAGTLGNYEQYV. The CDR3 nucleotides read TGTGCCAGCAGCCCCGCCGGGACCCTGGGTAACTACGAGCAGTACGTC.

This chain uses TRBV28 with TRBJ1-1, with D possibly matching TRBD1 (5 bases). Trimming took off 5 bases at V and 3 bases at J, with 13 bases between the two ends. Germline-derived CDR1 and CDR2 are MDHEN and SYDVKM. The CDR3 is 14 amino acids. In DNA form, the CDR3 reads TGTGCCAGCAGTCCAGGGCAAAGGGACACTGAAGCTTTCTTT. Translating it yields CASSPGQRDTEAFF.

The CDR3 DNA follows: TGTGCCAGCAGCTTAACGATTGATGGCTACACCTTC. This codes for CASSLTIDGYTF. The chain has TRBV11-2 and TRBJ1-2; D is undetermined. The germline V gene has CDR1 SGHAT and CDR2 FQNNGV. V lost 2 bases and J 6 bases, leaving 7 bases between the germline ends. CDR3 length: 12 residues.

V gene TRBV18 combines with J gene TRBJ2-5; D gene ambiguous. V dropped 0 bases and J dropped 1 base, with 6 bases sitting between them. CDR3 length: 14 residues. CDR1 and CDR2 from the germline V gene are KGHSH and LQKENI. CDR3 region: CASSPPASQETQYF. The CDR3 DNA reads TGTGCCAGCTCACCACCGGCATCCCAAGAGACCCAGTACTTC.

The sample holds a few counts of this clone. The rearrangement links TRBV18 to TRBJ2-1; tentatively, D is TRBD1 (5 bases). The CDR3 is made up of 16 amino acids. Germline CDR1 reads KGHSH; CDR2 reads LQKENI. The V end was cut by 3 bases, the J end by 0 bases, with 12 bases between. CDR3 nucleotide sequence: TGTGCCAGCTCACCCTTCGACAGCAGCTCCTACAATGAGCAGTTCTTC. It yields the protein CASSPFDSSSYNEQFF.

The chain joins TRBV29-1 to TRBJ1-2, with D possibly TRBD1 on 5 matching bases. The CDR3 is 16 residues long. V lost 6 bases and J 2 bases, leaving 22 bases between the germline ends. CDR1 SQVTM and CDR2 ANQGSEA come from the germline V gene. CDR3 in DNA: TGCAGCGTGCAGGGAGGGATGATGGCCGCCAACTATGGCTACACCTTC. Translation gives CSVQGGMMAANYGYTF.